This T cell receptor beta chain was sequenced for a study of blood T cell repertoires in COVID-19. Study at large: Samples came from the United States, Italy and Spain, spanning acute and convalescent COVID-19. Sources were T cells, B-cell-depleted T cells, or PBMCs; the material itself was cDNA or gDNA.

CDR3 length: 19 residues. Germline V gene sequence: CDR1 MNHNS, CDR2 SASEGT. Trimming at V came to 1 base and at J to 3 bases, leaving 12 bases not matched to a gene. Clones were read by immunoSEQ multiplex PCR, and TCRdb kept only the in-frame ones, dropping some. The sample yields roughly 89,000 clones, 75% to 90% seen once. This chain connects TRBV6-1 to TRBJ2-7, with 13 bases lining up with TRBD2. The clonotype originates from a woman in her seventies with acute or convalescent COVID-19. Sequences were obtained from peripheral blood. This CDR3 is CASSEVGRGTSGTYYEQYF. In nucleotides, the CDR3 is TGTGCCAGCAGTGAAGTGGGCAGGGGGACTAGCGGGACTTACTACGAGCAGTACTTC.